The 5 T cell receptor beta chains reported below all come from one sample, sequenced in a study of beta chain features in type 1 diabetes. General observations from the study: Significant though moderate, a shortening of TCRB CDR3s appeared in all four CD4+ subsets of Type 1 diabetes patients.

These receptors have no known antigen. Expressed TCRB transcripts were sequenced, since all the RNA that had been isolated was reverse transcribed. Assay used: immunoSEQ multiplex PCR; TCRdb lists only in-frame clones, some missing. There are 200,000 to 250,000 clones in the sample; 15% to 20% occur only once, and 0.085% lies in the top ten. The sequenced sample was naive CD4+ T cells from blood. All receptors come from a young man with type 1 diabetes.

This clone showed up just a few times. This chain connects TRBV29-1 to TRBJ2-1; D gene ambiguous. Trimming cost V 3 bases and J 6 bases, with 24 bases left between them. Per germline, CDR1 SQVTM and CDR2 ANQGSEA. This CDR3 has 17 residues. CDR3 protein: CSVDPPGRSTWANEQFF. CDR3 in DNA: TGCAGCGTTGACCCCCCCGGTCGATCAACTTGGGCCAATGAGCAGTTCTTC.

The gene calls are TRBV7-2 and TRBJ2-1; TRBD2 matches 9 bases. This CDR3 region has 15 residues. Germline V gives CDR1 SGHTA, CDR2 FQGNSA. J gave up 10 bases and V 4 bases, and 11 bases lay outside the gene matches. The DNA of the CDR3 is TGTGCCAGCAGCTCAGCCCGACTAGCGGTCAGGGAGCAGTTCTTC. This sequence encodes CASSSARLAVREQFF.

DNA of the CDR3: TGTGCCAGCAGTTTAGAAGGGGTCCAAGAGACCCAGTACTTC. It codes for CASSLEGVQETQYF. This sequence joins TRBV28 and TRBJ2-5, with a weak D call TRBD1 (5 bases). The CDR3 contains 14 residues. V was trimmed by 2 bases and J by 1 base, leaving 8 bases between them. In germline, CDR1 is MDHEN, CDR2 SYDVKM.

This chain uses TRBV27 with TRBJ2-6, with D perhaps matching TRBD1 (6 bases). V dropped 6 bases and J dropped 0 bases, with 12 bases sitting between them. This CDR3 spans 16 amino acids. Germline-derived CDR1 and CDR2 are MNHEY and SMNVEV (reference sequence). The chain's CDR3 is CASSSGHSSGANVLTF. The CDR3 DNA reads TGTGCCAGCAGCTCGGGACATAGCTCTGGGGCCAACGTCCTGACTTTC.

The gene calls are TRBV4-1 and TRBJ2-1; TRBD2 is a possible D gene (6 bases). Trimming pared 4 bases from V and 7 bases from J, leaving 17 bases between. Germline values: CDR1 MGHRA, CDR2 YSYEKL. The CDR3 contains 15 residues. The DNA of the CDR3 is TGCGCCAGCAGCCCAGATCGGGACTTCAATAATGAGCAGTTCTTC. Translated, it gives CASSPDRDFNNEQFF.